These T cell receptor beta chains were read from a single sample in a study of neoadjuvant anti-PD-1 for oral cavity cancer. Clones were sequenced by immunoSEQ multiplex PCR, and TCRdb holds only the in-frame ones, with some missing. This table has just over 14,000 clones, 65% to 80% appearing once. Sample: PBMCs, taken before nivolumab (anti-PD-1) treatment. The receptors were sampled from a person aged 35-79 years with oral cavity squamous cell carcinoma. The CDR3 runs from the conserved cysteine through the conserved F or W. The order of the fields is J gene, V gene, D gene, clone size, CDR3 DNA, CDR3 protein. A D gene is named only where the DNA matches it firmly. Clone size, where shown, is once, few, many, or a class for clones that have expanded.

j_call: TRBJ2-3; v_call: TRBV7-9; d_call: NA; clone_size: NA; cdr3_nt: TGTGCCAGCAGCTTAACCACGAATCCGGATACGCAGTATTTT; cdr3_aa: CASSLTTNPDTQYF
j_call: TRBJ1-5; v_call: TRBV6-1; d_call: NA; clone_size: NA; cdr3_nt: TGTGCCAGCAGTCTTCAGGAATATAGCAATCAGCCCCAGCATTTT; cdr3_aa: CASSLQEYSNQPQHF
j_call: TRBJ2-2; v_call: TRBV11-2; d_call: NA; clone_size: NA; cdr3_nt: TGTGCCAGCAGCTTAGGGCTGTCGTCCGGGGAGCTGTTTTTT; cdr3_aa: CASSLGLSSGELFF
j_call: TRBJ2-1; v_call: TRBV19; d_call: NA; clone_size: NA; cdr3_nt: TGTGCCAGTAGTATAGCTTACGCGGGGGAGCAGTTCTTC; cdr3_aa: CASSIAYAGEQFF
j_call: TRBJ2-7; v_call: TRBV19; d_call: NA; clone_size: NA; cdr3_nt: TGTGCCAGTGGCACCGGGATAGGGGACTACGAGCAGTACTTC; cdr3_aa: CASGTGIGDYEQYF
j_call: TRBJ2-2; v_call: TRBV6-1; d_call: NA; clone_size: NA; cdr3_nt: TGTGCCAGTTACGCCGTTGGGGAGCTGTTTTTT; cdr3_aa: CASYAVGELFF
j_call: TRBJ2-2; v_call: TRBV11-2; d_call: NA; clone_size: NA; cdr3_nt: TGTGCCAGCAGCTTAGAAAACAGCGGGGAGCTGTTTTTT; cdr3_aa: CASSLENSGELFF
j_call: TRBJ1-1; v_call: TRBV7-9; d_call: NA; clone_size: NA; cdr3_nt: TGTGCCAGCAGCCATAAGGGGTCTATGAACACTGAAGCTTTCTTT; cdr3_aa: CASSHKGSMNTEAFF
j_call: TRBJ1-3; v_call: TRBV30; d_call: NA; clone_size: NA; cdr3_nt: TGTGCCTGGATTCGGCAATCGGGAAACACCATATATTTT; cdr3_aa: CAWIRQSGNTIYF
j_call: TRBJ2-3; v_call: TRBV19; d_call: NA; clone_size: few; cdr3_nt: TGTGCCAGTGCCCTCCGGGGAGCGTTCGGCACAGATACGCAGTATTTT; cdr3_aa: CASALRGAFGTDTQYF